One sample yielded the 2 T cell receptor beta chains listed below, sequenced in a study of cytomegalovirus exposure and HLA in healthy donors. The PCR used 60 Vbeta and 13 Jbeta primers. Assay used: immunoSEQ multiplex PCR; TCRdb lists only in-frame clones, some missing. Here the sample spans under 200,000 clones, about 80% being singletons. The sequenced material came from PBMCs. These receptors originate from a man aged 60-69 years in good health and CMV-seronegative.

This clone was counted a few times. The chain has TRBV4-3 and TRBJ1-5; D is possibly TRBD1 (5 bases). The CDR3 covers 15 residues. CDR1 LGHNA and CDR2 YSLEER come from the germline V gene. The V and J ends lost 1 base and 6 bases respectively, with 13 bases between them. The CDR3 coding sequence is TGCGCCAGCAGCCAAGCAGCCAGGGAAGGTCAGCCCCAGCATTTT. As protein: CASSQAAREGQPQHF.

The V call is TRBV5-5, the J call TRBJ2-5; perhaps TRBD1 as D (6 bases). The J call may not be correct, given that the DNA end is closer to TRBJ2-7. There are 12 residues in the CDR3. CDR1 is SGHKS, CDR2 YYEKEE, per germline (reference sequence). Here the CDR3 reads CASSLIGGEQYF. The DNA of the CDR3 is TGTGCCAGCAGCTTGATAGGGGGCGAGCAGTACTTC.